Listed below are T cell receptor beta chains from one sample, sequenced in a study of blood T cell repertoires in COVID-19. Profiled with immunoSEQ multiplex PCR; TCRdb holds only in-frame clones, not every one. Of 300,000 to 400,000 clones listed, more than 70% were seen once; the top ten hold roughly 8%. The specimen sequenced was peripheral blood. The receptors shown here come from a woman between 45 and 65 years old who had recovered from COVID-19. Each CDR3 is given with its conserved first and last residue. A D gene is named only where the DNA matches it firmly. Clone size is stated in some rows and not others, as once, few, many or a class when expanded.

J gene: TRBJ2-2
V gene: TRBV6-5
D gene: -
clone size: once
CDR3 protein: CASSSGGQVGLFF
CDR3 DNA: TGTGCCAGCTCCTCAGGGGGGCAGGTCGGGCTGTTTTTT

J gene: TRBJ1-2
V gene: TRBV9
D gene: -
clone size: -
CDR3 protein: CASSGPILGRGYTF
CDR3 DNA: TGTGCCAGCAGCGGACCCATTTTGGGGAGGGGCTACACCTTC

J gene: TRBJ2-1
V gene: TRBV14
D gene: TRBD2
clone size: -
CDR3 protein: CASSPLASGSYNEQFF
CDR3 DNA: TGTGCCAGCAGCCCCCTGGCTAGCGGCTCCTACAATGAGCAGTTCTTC

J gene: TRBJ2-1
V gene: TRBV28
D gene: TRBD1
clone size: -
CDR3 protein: CASSGQGRWNEQFF
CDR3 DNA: TGTGCCAGCAGCGGACAGGGGAGATGGAATGAGCAGTTCTTC

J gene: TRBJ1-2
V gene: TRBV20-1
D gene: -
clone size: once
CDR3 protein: CSASQGQSYTF
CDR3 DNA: TGCAGTGCTAGTCAGGGGCAAAGCTACACCTTC

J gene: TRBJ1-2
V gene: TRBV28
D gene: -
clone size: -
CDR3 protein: CASSFQNGYTF
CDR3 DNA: TGTGCCAGCAGTTTTCAGAATGGCTACACCTTC

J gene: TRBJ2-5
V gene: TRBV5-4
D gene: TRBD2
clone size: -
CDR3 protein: CASSPRVAGVMETQYF
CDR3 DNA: TGTGCCAGCAGCCCGCGCGTAGCGGGAGTGATGGAGACCCAGTACTTC

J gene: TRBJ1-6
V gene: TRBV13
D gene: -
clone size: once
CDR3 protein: CASSLGRRGTYNSPLHF
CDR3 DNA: TGTGCCAGCAGCTTAGGCCGGAGAGGTACCTATAATTCACCCCTCCACTTT

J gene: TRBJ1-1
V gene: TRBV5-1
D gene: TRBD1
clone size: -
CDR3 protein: CASSPDEQGGRAFF
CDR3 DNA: TGCGCCAGCAGCCCAGATGAACAGGGGGGAAGAGCTTTCTTT

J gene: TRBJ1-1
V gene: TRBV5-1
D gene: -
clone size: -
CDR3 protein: CASQRDSQNTEAFF
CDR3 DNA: TGCGCCAGCCAAAGGGACTCCCAGAACACTGAAGCTTTCTTT

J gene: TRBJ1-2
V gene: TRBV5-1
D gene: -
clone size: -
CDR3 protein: CASSEGSGVGGYTF
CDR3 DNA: TGCGCCAGCAGCGAGGGATCGGGGGTTGGAGGCTACACCTTC

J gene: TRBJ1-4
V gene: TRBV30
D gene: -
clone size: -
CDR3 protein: CAWSSVEKLFF
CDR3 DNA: TGTGCCTGGAGTTCTGTTGAAAAACTGTTTTTT

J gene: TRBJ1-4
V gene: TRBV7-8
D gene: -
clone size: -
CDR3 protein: CASSSYRSTNEKLFF
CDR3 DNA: TGTGCCAGCAGCTCGTACAGGTCCACTAATGAAAAACTGTTTTTT

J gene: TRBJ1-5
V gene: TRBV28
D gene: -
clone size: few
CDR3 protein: CASSLTSRNQPQHF
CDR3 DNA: TGTGCCAGCAGTTTAACTTCCCGCAATCAGCCCCAGCATTTT

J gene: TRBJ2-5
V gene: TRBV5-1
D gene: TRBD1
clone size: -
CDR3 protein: CASSLGQGAKTQYF
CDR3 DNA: TGCGCCAGCAGCTTGGGGCAGGGGGCGAAGACCCAGTACTTC

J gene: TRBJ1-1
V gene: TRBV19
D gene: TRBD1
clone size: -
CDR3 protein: CASSPGTGVLTEAFF
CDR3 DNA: TGTGCCAGCTCTCCCGGGACAGGGGTCCTCACTGAAGCTTTCTTT

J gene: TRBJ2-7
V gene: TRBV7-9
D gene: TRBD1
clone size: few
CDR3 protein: CASSLVGQGYEQYF
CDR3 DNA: TGTGCCAGCAGCTTAGTAGGACAGGGCTACGAGCAGTACTTC

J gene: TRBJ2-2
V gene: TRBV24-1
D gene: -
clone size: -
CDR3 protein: CATSVVGAGELFF
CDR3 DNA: TGTGCCACCAGTGTAGTAGGGGCCGGGGAGCTGTTTTTT

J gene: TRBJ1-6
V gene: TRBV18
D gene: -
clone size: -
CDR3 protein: CASSPPDLGGSPLHF
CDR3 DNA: TGTGCCAGCTCACCACCTGACCTCGGGGGGTCACCCCTCCACTTT

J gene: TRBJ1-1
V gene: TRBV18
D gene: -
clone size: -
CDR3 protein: CASSPLMSTEAFF
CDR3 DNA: TGTGCCAGCTCACCACTAATGTCCACTGAAGCTTTCTTT

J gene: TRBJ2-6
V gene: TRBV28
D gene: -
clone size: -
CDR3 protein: CASRSTGTGANVLTF
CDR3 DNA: TGTGCCAGCAGATCAACAGGGACTGGGGCCAACGTCCTGACTTTC

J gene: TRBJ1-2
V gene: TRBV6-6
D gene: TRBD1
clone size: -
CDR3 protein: CASSYSGGRYGYTF
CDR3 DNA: TGTGCCAGCAGTTACTCAGGGGGCCGGTATGGCTACACCTTC

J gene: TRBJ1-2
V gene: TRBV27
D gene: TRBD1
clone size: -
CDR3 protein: CASSSHRGRKGYTF
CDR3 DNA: TGTGCCAGCAGTTCGCACAGGGGGCGCAAGGGCTACACCTTC

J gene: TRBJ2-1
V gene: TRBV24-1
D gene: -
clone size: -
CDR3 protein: CATRPPGNEQFF
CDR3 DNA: TGTGCCACGAGGCCCCCCGGCAATGAGCAGTTCTTC

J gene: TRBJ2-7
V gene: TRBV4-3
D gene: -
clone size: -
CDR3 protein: CASSPRAIPSSDEQYF
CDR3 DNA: TGCGCCAGCAGCCCCCGAGCCATCCCCTCGTCCGACGAGCAGTACTTC

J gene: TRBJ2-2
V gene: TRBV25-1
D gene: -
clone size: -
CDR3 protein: CASKATGNTGELFF
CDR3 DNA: TGTGCCAGCAAGGCGACAGGGAACACCGGGGAGCTGTTTTTT

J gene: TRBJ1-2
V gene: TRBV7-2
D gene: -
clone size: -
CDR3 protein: CASSLGVIAGGDGYTF
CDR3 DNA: TGTGCCAGCAGCTTAGGGGTGATAGCGGGGGGCGATGGCTACACCTTC

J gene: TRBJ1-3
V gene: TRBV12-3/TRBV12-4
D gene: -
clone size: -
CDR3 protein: CASSRVPRDTIYF
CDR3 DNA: TGTGCCAGCAGTCGAGTCCCCCGGGACACCATATATTTT

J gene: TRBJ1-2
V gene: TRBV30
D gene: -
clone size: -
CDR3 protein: CAWSASPTAGYTF
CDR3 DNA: TGTGCCTGGAGTGCTTCCCCAACTGCTGGCTACACCTTC

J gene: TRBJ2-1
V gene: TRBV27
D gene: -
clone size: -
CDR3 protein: CASKIATSSYNEQFF
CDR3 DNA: TGTGCCAGCAAAATAGCGACAAGCTCCTACAATGAGCAGTTCTTC

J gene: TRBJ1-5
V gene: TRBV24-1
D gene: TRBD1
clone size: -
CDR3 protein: CATSDTTGGHQPQHF
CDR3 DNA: TGTGCCACCAGTGATACGACAGGGGGGCATCAGCCCCAGCATTTT

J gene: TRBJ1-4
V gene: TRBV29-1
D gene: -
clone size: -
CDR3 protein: CSARDIKEKLFF
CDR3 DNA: TGCAGCGCCCGGGACATTAAGGAAAAACTGTTTTTT

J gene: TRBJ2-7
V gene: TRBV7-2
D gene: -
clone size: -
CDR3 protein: CASSSPERGARYEQYF
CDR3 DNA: TGTGCCAGCAGCTCCCCGGAACGGGGGGCGAGGTACGAGCAGTACTTC

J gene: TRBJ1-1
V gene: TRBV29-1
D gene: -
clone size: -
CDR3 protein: CSATTSGQNTEAFF
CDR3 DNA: TGCAGCGCCACCACCTCGGGACAGAACACTGAAGCTTTCTTT

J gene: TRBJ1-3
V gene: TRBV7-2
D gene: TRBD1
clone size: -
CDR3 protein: CASSPSTGRNTIYF
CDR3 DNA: TGTGCCAGCAGCCCTTCGACAGGGCGGAACACCATATATTTT

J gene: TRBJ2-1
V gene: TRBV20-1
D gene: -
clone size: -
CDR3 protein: CSASLVLLETVDEQFF
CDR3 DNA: TGCAGTGCTAGTCTCGTACTTCTCGAGACAGTCGATGAGCAGTTCTTC

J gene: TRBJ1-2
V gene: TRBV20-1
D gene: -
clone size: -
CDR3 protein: CAVGNYGYTF
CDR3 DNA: TGCGCCGTCGGGAACTATGGCTACACCTTC

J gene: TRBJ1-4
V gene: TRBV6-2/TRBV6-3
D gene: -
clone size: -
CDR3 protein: CASSLHFNEKLFF
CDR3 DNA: TGTGCCAGCAGTTTACATTTTAATGAAAAACTGTTTTTT

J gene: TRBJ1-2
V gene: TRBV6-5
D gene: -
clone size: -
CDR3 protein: CASRGFNYGYTF
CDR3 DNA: TGTGCCAGCCGGGGGTTTAACTATGGCTACACCTTC

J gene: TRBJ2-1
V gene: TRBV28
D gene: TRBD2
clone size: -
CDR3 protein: CASSPLQAGWGEQFF
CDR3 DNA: TGTGCCAGCAGTCCCCTCCAAGCGGGGTGGGGTGAGCAGTTCTTC

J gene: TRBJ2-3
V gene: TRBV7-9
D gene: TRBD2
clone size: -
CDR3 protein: CASSFPDAGREQMTQYF
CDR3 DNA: TGTGCCAGCAGCTTCCCTGACGCGGGGAGGGAACAGATGACGCAGTATTTT

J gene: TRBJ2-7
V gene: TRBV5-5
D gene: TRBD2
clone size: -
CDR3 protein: CASSWTGTTAYEQYF
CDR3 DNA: TGTGCCAGCAGCTGGACCGGGACTACAGCCTACGAGCAGTACTTC

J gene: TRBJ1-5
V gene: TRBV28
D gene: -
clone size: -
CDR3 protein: CASSLGQFNQPQHF
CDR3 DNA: TGTGCCAGCAGTTTAGGGCAGTTCAATCAGCCCCAGCATTTT

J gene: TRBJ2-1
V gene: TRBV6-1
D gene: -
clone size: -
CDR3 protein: CASSEALFSVNEQFF
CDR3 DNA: TGTGCCAGCAGTGAAGCGCTCTTTAGCGTGAATGAGCAGTTCTTC

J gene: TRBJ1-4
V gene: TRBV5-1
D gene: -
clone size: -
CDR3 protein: CARLYPLLVNEKLFF
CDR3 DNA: TGCGCCAGGCTCTACCCCCTCCTCGTAAATGAAAAACTGTTTTTT

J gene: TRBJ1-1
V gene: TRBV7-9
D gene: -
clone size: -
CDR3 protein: CASSLEVGVAFF
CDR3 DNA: TGTGCCAGCAGCTTAGAGGTAGGAGTGGCTTTCTTT

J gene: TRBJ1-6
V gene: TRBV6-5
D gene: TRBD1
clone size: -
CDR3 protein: CASSYLTRGNNSPLHF
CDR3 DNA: TGTGCCAGCAGTTACCTCACCAGGGGGAATAATTCACCCCTCCACTTT